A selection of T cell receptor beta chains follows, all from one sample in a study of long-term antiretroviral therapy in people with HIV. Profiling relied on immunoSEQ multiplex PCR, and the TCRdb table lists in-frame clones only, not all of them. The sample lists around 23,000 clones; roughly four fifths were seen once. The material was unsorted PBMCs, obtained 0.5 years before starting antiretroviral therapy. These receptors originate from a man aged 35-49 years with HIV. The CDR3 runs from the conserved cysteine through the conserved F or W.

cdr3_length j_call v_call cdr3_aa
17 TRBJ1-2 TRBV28 CASSTPNDRGGHYGYTF
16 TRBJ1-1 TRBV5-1 CASSLGRSGGDTEAFF
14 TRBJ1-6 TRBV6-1 CASSEGSRTPPLHF
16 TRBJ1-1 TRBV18 CASSPGKGLMNTEAFF
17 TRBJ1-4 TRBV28 CASSSTRGGRTNEKLFF
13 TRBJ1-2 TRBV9 CASSALRGGGYTF
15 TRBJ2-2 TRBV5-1 CASSLGTSVTGELFF
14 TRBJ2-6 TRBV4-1 CASEGIAGANVLTF
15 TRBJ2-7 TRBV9 CASSVGSTGTYEQYF
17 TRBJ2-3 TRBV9 CASSVATSGGSWDTQYF
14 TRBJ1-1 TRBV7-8 CASSWTEKNTEAFF
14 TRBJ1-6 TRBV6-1 CASSAKGGNSPLHF
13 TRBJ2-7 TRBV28 CASLPHGSYEQYF
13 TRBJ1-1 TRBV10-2 CASSVQGGTEAFF
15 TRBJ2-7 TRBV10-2 CASREGLAGAYEQYF
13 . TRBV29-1 CSVGPGTGYEQYF
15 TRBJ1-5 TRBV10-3 CAISEFNGANQPQHF
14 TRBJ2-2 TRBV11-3 CASSPQTVGGELFF
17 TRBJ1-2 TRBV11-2 CASSSLASGRGMRGYTF
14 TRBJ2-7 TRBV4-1 CASSQVGGSYEQYF
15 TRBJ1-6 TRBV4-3 CASSQDGGRDSPLHF
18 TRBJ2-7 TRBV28 CASSSIDGGLAGHYEQYF
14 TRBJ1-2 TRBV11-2 CASSLGGPPIGYTF
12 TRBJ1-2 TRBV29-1 CSARTGNYGYTF
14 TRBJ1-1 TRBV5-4 CASSWRQGETEAFF
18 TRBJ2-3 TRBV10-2 CASSGRGQRFGRTDTQYF
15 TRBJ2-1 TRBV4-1 CASSQVEGIYNEQFF
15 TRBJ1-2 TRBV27 CASRSPGGRNYGYTF
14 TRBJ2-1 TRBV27 CASSFDGQANEQFF
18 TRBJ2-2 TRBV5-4 CASSLDRSSGANTGELFF
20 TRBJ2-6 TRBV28 CASSSGTDRALLSGANVLTF
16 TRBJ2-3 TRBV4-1 CASSRVAGQYTDTQYF
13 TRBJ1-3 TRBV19 CASTGQTGNTIYF
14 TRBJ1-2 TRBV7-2 CASSMDSLNYGYTF
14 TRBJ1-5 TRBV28 CASRRVEGHQPQHF
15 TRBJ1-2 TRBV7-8 CASSLAVSPGYGYTF
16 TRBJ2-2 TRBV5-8 CASSSLPGLAGGELFF
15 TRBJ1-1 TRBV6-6 CASSYPTALGTEAFF
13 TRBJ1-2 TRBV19 CASSQQTDYGYTF
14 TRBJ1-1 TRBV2 CASSAQGLNTEAFF